These 9 T cell receptor beta chains were sequenced from one sample in a study of control samples from healthy donors and cancer patients. The repertoire was sequenced with immunoSEQ multiplex PCR; TCRdb's copy has only in-frame clones and lacks some. Of 150,000 to 200,000 clones in the sample, 94% were seen once. Sequencing was performed on blood. All receptors derive from a woman aged 18-29 years in good health.

This chain connects TRBV18 to TRBJ1-5, with D perhaps TRBD1 (5 bases). The CDR3 runs 14 residues. Germline V gene data show CDR1 as KGHSH and CDR2 as LQKENI. Trimming removed 2 bases at V and 6 bases at J, with 11 bases between. In DNA, the CDR3 is TGTGCCAGCTCACCAGTTAGGGACCCTCAGCCCCAGCATTTT. Translation gives CASSPVRDPQPQHF. Full variable domain (rest looked up from reference TRBV18 and TRBJ1-5): NAGVMQNPRHLVRRRGQEARLRCSPMKGHSHVYWYRQLPEEGLKFMVYLQKENIIDESGMPKERFSAEFPKEGPSILRIQQVVRGDSAAYFCASSPVRDPQPQHFGDGTRLSIL.

On this clone itself: This sample includes further DNA sequences coding for the same CDR3. The chain uses TRBV9 and TRBJ2-7; D possibly uses TRBD1 or TRBD2 (5 bases each). Germline loops: CDR1 SGDLS, CDR2 YYNGEE. This CDR3 comprises 14 residues. Between the trimmed V and J ends, which lost 0 bases and 2 bases, there was a span of 9 bases. The CDR3: CASSVGGGTYEQYF. The CDR3 DNA reads as TGTGCCAGCAGCGTAGGTGGGGGTACCTACGAGCAGTACTTC.

V gene TRBV7-9 combines with J gene TRBJ1-2; TRBD1 agrees at 10 bases. CDR1 SEHNR and CDR2 FQNEAQ come from the germline V gene (reference sequence). The ends lost 5 bases at V and 6 bases at J; junction bases unmatched: 6. This CDR3 is built from 14 residues. The CDR3 here is CASSLRGTGDGYTF. The CDR3, as DNA: TGTGCCAGCAGCCTGCGAGGGACAGGGGATGGCTACACCTTC.

This rearrangement joins TRBV29-1 to TRBJ1-4; tentatively, D is TRBD1 (6 bases). The CDR3 covers 14 residues. Trimming took 3 bases from V and 8 from J, leaving 16 bases between them. Per germline, CDR1 SQVTM and CDR2 ANQGSEA. Here the CDR3 DNA reads TGCAGCGTTGAGTGGTGGGGGCGCCGGGAAAAACTGTTTTTT. Translated, it gives CSVEWWGRREKLFF. The full variable domain, in which reference TRBV29-1 and TRBJ1-4 provide the parts outside the CDR3, is SAVISQKPSRDICQRGTSLTIQCQVDSQVTMMFWYRQQPGQSLTLIATANQGSEATYESGFVIDKFPISRPNLTFSTLTVSNMSPEDSSIYLCSVEWWGRREKLFFGSGTQLSVL.

This clone was seen a single time. J is TRBJ1-3 and V is TRBV10-2; D uncertain. CDR1 is WSHSY and CDR2 is SAAADI in the germline V gene. The CDR3 has 16 amino acids. V was pared by 7 bases and J by 0 bases, with 16 bases between. The CDR3: CASTEGMISSGNTIYF. DNA for the CDR3: TGCGCCAGCACGGAAGGGATGATAAGCTCTGGAAACACCATATATTTT.

The rearrangement uses TRBV7-8 and TRBJ2-3, with 15 nucleotides matching TRBD2. V lost 2 bases and J lost 5; bases outside the gene matches: 14. The CDR3 covers 20 residues. Germline lookup yields CDR1 SGHVS and CDR2 FQNEAQ. This chain's CDR3 is CASSLFVRTSGRAAEDTQYF. In DNA, the CDR3 is TGTGCCAGCAGCTTATTCGTCCGGACTAGCGGGAGGGCCGCGGAAGATACGCAGTATTTT.

The gene calls are TRBV11-1 and TRBJ2-7; tentative D call: TRBD1 (6 bases). The V end lost 5 bases, the J end lost 0 bases, and 14 bases lay between the germline ends. Germline-derived CDR1 and CDR2 are SGHAT and FQDESV (reference sequence). The CDR3 extends over 15 amino acids. DNA for the CDR3: TGTGCCAGCAGCCATACAGGGACCAGCTCCTACGAGCAGTACTTC. This gives the protein CASSHTGTSSYEQYF.

The CDR3, as DNA: TGCAGTGCGCAAATAGGGGATACGCAGTATTTT. Encoded protein: CSAQIGDTQYF. This chain connects TRBV20-1 to TRBJ2-3; D is ambiguous. The germline gives CDR1 DFQATT, CDR2 SNEGSKA (reference sequence). V dropped 6 bases and J dropped 6 bases, with 10 bases sitting between them. The CDR3 is 11 amino acids.

V gene TRBV19 combines with J gene TRBJ1-2; TRBD1 might be the D (5 bases). Germline CDR1 and CDR2: LNHDA and SQIVND (reference sequence). The CDR3 contains 12 residues. Trimming shortened V by 6 bases and J by 8 bases, and 13 bases separated the two germline ends. The CDR3 nucleotides read TGTGCCAGTAGCCCTCGGGACTCCGGCTACACCTTC. It translates to CASSPRDSGYTF.